This passage covers 17 T cell receptor beta chains from one sample sequenced in a study of T cells after posttransplantation cyclophosphamide (dated by TCRdb to 2016 to 2017). The library was prepared using the immunoSEQ multiplex PCR assay. Entries here come from immuneACCESS through TCRdb and include only in-frame sequences with V and J called. Some clones fail to appear in such tables; in the studies checked, an unresolved V gene covers under half of the shortfall, and the cause of the remainder is unknown. The table for this sample lists roughly 45,000 clones, none of them counted only once. Roughly 2.2% of the sample comes from the top ten. Sequenced material: PBMCs. These receptors originate from a man aged 35 to 55 in good health, CMV-negative, and a related stem cell transplant donor.

This clone was seen ten or more times. The chain recombines TRBV4-3 with TRBJ2-7, with TRBD2 identical over 8 bases. Looked up from germline, CDR1 is LGHNA and CDR2 is YSLEER. The CDR3 is made up of 13 amino acids. V shed 4 bases, J shed 7 bases, and the junction held 6 bases outside the gene matches. CDR3 protein: CASSLSGAGEQYF. In nucleotides, the CDR3 is TGCGCCAGCAGCCTTAGCGGGGCGGGAGAGCAGTACTTC.

This clone was counted ten times or more. V and J are TRBV5-5 and TRBJ2-7, with TRBD1 matching over 7 bases. CDR1 and CDR2 (germline): SGHKS, YYEKEE (reference sequence). The CDR3 sequence is 13 residues long. After removal of 4 bases from V and 3 bases from J, the junction contained 4 bases not matched to a gene. The CDR3, as DNA: TGTGCCAGCAGCCAGGACAGGTTCTACGAGCAGTACTTC. Translating gives CASSQDRFYEQYF. The full variable domain, in which reference TRBV5-5 and TRBJ2-7 provide the parts outside the CDR3, is DAGVTQSPTHLIKTRGQQVTLRCSPISGHKSVSWYQQVLGQGPQFIFQYYEKEERGRGNFPDRFSARQFPNYSSELNVNALLLGDSALYLCASSQDRFYEQYFGPGTRLTVT.

In its sample, this clone was seen many times. CDR3 nucleotides: TGTGCCAGCAGCTTGTATCCTGGACAAACTCTCGGGGAGCTGTTTTTT. It translates to CASSLYPGQTLGELFF. The chain recombines TRBV5-5 with TRBJ2-2, with D maybe TRBD1 (5 bases). Between the trimmed V and J ends, which lost 1 base and 7 bases, there was a span of 17 bases. Germline V gene lookup returns CDR1 SGHKS and CDR2 YYEKEE (reference sequence). This CDR3 comprises 16 residues.

This clone was found a few times. One junction end does not reproduce the germline sequence, and a read error may be involved. The chain combines TRBV2 with TRBJ2-4; 10 nucleotides align to TRBD2. Germline CDR1 is SNHLY and CDR2 is FYNNEI. The length of the CDR3 is 18 residues. In DNA form, the CDR3 reads TGTGCCAGCAGCTTGGAACGGGACTTTGGACTAGCGGCGAACATTCAGTGCTTC. It yields the protein CASSLERDFGLAANIQCF. Combining the CDR3 with reference TRBV2 and TRBJ2-4 gives the whole variable domain EPEVTQTPSHQVTQMGQEVILRCVPISNHLYFYWYRQILGQKVEFLVSFYNNEISEKSEIFDDQFSVERPDGSNFTLKIRSTKLEDSAMYFCASSLERDFGLAANIQCFGAGTRLSVL.

There are many counts of this clone. The rearrangement links TRBV7-3 to TRBJ2-3; 10 nucleotides align to TRBD2. The CDR3 runs 17 residues. In germline, CDR1 is SGHTA, CDR2 FQGTGA. V lost 2 bases, J lost 3 bases, and 8 bases stayed unmatched. CDR3 sequence: CASSLPLAGEGTDTQYF. As DNA, the CDR3 is TGTGCCAGCAGCTTACCGCTAGCGGGAGAAGGGACAGATACGCAGTATTTT. The full variable domain, its missing parts supplied by reference TRBV7-3 and TRBJ2-3, is GAGVSQTPSNKVTEKGKYVELRCDPISGHTALYWYRQSLGQGPEFLIYFQGTGAADDSGLPNDRFFAVRPEGSVSTLKIQRTERGDSAVYLCASSLPLAGEGTDTQYFGPGTRLTVL.

The table lists this clone with many counts. The chain combines TRBV27 with TRBJ1-5; TRBD1 matches 7 bases. Germline CDR1 MNHEY, CDR2 SMNVEV (reference sequence). The CDR3 length is 16 residues. J gave up 1 base and V 2 bases, and 5 bases lay outside the gene matches. The CDR3 DNA reads as TGTGCCAGCAGTTTAGGTCCAGGGGGGAGCAATCAGCCCCAGCATTTT. Its protein is CASSLGPGGSNQPQHF.

This clone was observed many times. The rearrangement uses TRBV5-1 and TRBJ2-2, with 8 bases aligning to TRBD1. Germline assignment: CDR1 SGHRS and CDR2 YFSETQ. Trimming cost V 4 bases and J 1 base; bases outside gene matches: 6. The CDR3 is 16 amino acids. The DNA of the CDR3 is TGCGCCAGCAGCCCGGCTACAGGGGGGAACACCGGGGAGCTGTTTTTT. This gives the protein CASSPATGGNTGELFF.

This clone was seen many times. J is TRBJ2-3 and V is TRBV6-5; unclear D gene. The V gene lost 4 bases and the J gene lost 2 bases, with 10 bases spanning the gap. The CDR3 runs 14 residues. Germline CDR1 is MNHEY and CDR2 is SVGAGI. In nucleotides, the CDR3 is TGTGCCAGCAGTTTAGAGCCCCACACAGATACGCAGTATTTT. It codes for CASSLEPHTDTQYF.

This clone has ten or more counts. The gene calls are TRBV5-1 and TRBJ2-1; 10 positions agree with TRBD2. Looked up from germline, CDR1 is SGHRS and CDR2 is YFSETQ. With 4 bases clipped from V and 3 bases from J, the junction kept 10 bases outside the gene matches. The CDR3 is 17 residues long. CDR3 region: CASSPAGGGRDYNEQFF. In nucleotides, the CDR3 is TGCGCCAGCAGCCCAGCGGGAGGGGGCCGCGACTACAATGAGCAGTTCTTC.

This clone appeared many times. The V and J genes are TRBV2 and TRBJ2-1; 10 bases are shared with TRBD2. This CDR3 has 13 amino acids. With 9 bases clipped from V and 8 bases from J, the junction kept 7 bases outside the gene matches. Germline CDR1 is SNHLY and CDR2 is FYNNEI. CDR3 amino acids: CARRSGRADEQFF. DNA of the CDR3: TGTGCCAGGAGGAGCGGGAGGGCCGATGAGCAGTTCTTC.

Many counts were recorded for this clone. This chain uses TRBV5-4 with TRBJ1-2; perhaps TRBD1 as D (5 bases). CDR1 is SGHNT and CDR2 is YYREEE in the germline V gene (reference sequence). The CDR3 covers 15 residues. V lost 4 bases and J 4 bases, leaving 17 bases between the germline ends. CDR3 nucleotides: TGTGCCAGCAGCCGTGGGGGAGGAGACCTCTATGGCTACACCTTC. It yields the protein CASSRGGGDLYGYTF.

This clone came up many times. The chain recombines TRBV6-5 with TRBJ2-7, with 9 bases fitting TRBD2. V was clipped by 4 bases and J by 11 bases; unmatched bases: 12. This CDR3 has 14 amino acids. Germline V gene sequence: CDR1 MNHEY, CDR2 SVGAGI. CDR3: CASSSDRREGEKYF. In nucleotides, the CDR3 is TGTGCCAGCAGTTCGGACAGGCGGGAGGGGGAAAAGTACTTC.

This clone was found many times. The chain combines TRBV7-9 with TRBJ2-2, with a weak D call TRBD1 (6 bases). Germline CDR1 and CDR2: SEHNR and FQNEAQ (reference sequence). Trimming shortened V by 5 bases and J by 4 bases, and 11 bases separated the two germline ends. The CDR3 is made up of 14 amino acids. The CDR3 nucleotides read TGTGCCAGCAGCCCAGGGGTCACCACCGGGGAGCTGTTTTTT. Protein: CASSPGVTTGELFF.

In its sample, this clone was seen many times. The chain carries TRBV7-6 and TRBJ2-1; D remains ambiguous. The CDR3 is 13 amino acids. Trimming removed 2 bases at V and 7 bases at J, with 9 bases between. The germline V gene encodes CDR1 SGHVS and CDR2 FNYEAQ. CDR3 amino acids: CASSLSPNNEQFF. The CDR3 DNA reads as TGTGCCAGCAGCTTATCCCCAAATAATGAGCAGTTCTTC.

This clone has a count of ten or more. The chain joins TRBV27 to TRBJ2-7; 8 bases fit TRBD1. This CDR3 has 16 residues. Germline V gene lookup returns CDR1 MNHEY and CDR2 SMNVEV (reference sequence). The V segment lost 5 bases and the J segment 5 bases; nucleotides outside the gene matches: 14. The CDR3 is CASSPWTGSFLNEQYF. In DNA form, the CDR3 reads TGTGCCAGCAGTCCTTGGACAGGGTCGTTCCTAAACGAGCAGTACTTC.

This clone was observed many times. CDR3 bases: TGTGCCAGCAGCTCGTTCAGGGGCTTCGCGAGCTCCTACAATGAGCAGTTCTTC. This encodes CASSSFRGFASSYNEQFF. The J gene is TRBJ2-1, the V gene TRBV5-5, with D tentatively TRBD1 (6 bases). Germline V gives CDR1 SGHKS, CDR2 YYEKEE (reference sequence). With 3 bases removed from V and 0 bases from J, the gap between germline ends came to 19 bases. This CDR3 region has 18 residues. The variable domain in full, completed from reference TRBV5-5 and TRBJ2-1, reads DAGVTQSPTHLIKTRGQQVTLRCSPISGHKSVSWYQQVLGQGPQFIFQYYEKEERGRGNFPDRFSARQFPNYSSELNVNALLLGDSALYLCASSSFRGFASSYNEQFFGPGTRLTVL.

In this sample, this clone turned up many times. V and J are TRBV9 and TRBJ2-7; maybe TRBD1 (5 bases). CDR1 and CDR2 from the germline V gene are SGDLS and YYNGEE. There are 13 residues in the CDR3. The V end lost 2 bases, the J end lost 6 bases, and 12 bases lay between the germline ends. As DNA, the CDR3 is TGTGCCAGCAGCGTTGGACAAGCAAGCGAGCAGTACTTC. This codes for CASSVGQASEQYF.